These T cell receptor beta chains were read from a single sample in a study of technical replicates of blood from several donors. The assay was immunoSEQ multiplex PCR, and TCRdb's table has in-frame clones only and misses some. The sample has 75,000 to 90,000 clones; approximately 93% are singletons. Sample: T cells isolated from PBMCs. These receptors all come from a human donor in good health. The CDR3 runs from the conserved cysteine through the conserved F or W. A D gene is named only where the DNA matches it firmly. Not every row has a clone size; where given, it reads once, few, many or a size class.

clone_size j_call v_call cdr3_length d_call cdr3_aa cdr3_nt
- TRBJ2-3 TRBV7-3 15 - CASSLTPVWRYTQYF TGTGCCAGCAGCTTAACCCCCGTCTGGCGGTATACGCAGTATTTT
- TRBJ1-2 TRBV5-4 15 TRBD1 CASWGRDRGIYGYTF TGTGCCAGCTGGGGGAGGGACAGGGGGATCTATGGCTACACCTTC
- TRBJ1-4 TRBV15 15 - CATSRAETRIEKLFF TGTGCCACCAGCAGAGCAGAGACCAGGATAGAAAAACTGTTTTTT
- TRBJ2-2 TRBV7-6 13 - CASSWTANGELFF TGTGCCAGCAGCTGGACAGCGAATGGGGAGCTGTTTTTT
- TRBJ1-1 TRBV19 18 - CASTVHPGRAHMNTEAFF TGTGCCAGTACCGTCCACCCCGGGCGGGCACACATGAACACTGAAGCTTTCTTT
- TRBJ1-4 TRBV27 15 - CASSLHSTTNEKLFF TGTGCCAGCAGTTTACACAGCACAACTAATGAAAAACTGTTTTTT
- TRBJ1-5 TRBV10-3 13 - CATLGHINQPQHF TGTGCCACCCTTGGACACATCAATCAGCCCCAGCATTTT
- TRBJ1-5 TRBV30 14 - CAWSVPGLGQPQHF TGTGCCTGGAGTGTACCAGGGTTAGGCCAGCCCCAGCATTTT
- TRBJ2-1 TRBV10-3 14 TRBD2 CAIGGLADGNEQFF TGTGCCATCGGCGGACTAGCGGATGGCAATGAGCAGTTCTTC
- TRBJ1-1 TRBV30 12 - CAWSVLGTEAFF TGTGCCTGGAGTGTACTAGGCACTGAAGCTTTCTTT
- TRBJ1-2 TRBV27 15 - CASRRTTGANYGYTF TGTGCCAGCAGAAGGACGACAGGAGCTAACTATGGCTACACCTTC
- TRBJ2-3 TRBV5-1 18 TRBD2 CASSLVYPGGGATDTQYF TGCGCCAGCAGCTTGGTCTATCCCGGCGGGGGGGCAACAGATACGCAGTATTTT
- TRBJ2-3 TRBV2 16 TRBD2 CASSGRASGGSDTQYF TGTGCCAGCAGTGGCCGGGCTAGCGGGGGATCAGATACGCAGTATTTT
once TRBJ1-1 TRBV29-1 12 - CSVRGESTEAFF TGCAGCGTCAGGGGAGAGAGCACTGAAGCTTTCTTT
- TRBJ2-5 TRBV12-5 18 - CASGLVQVLAGLQETQYF TGTGCTAGTGGTTTGGTACAAGTCTTGGCGGGGTTACAAGAGACCCAGTACTTC
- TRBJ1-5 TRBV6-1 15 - CASSERGSRVWPQHF TGTGCCAGCAGTGAAAGAGGATCCCGCGTTTGGCCCCAGCATTTT
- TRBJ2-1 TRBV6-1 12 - CASSPTGIEQFF TGTGCCAGCAGTCCTACAGGGATTGAGCAGTTCTTC
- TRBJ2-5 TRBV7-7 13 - CASSLDRQETQYF TGTGCTAGCAGCCTTGACAGGCAAGAGACCCAGTACTTC
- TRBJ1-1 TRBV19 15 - CASSVQGTLSTEAFF TGTGCCAGTAGTGTCCAGGGAACGTTGAGCACTGAAGCTTTCTTT
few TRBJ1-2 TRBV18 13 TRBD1 CASSPDRAGGYTF TGTGCCAGCTCACCTGACAGGGCAGGTGGCTACACCTTC
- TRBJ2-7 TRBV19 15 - CASSFHRDTHYEQYF TGTGCCAGTAGTTTCCACCGGGACACCCACTACGAGCAGTACTTC
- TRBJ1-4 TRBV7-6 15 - CASSLGGAKGEKLFF TGTGCCAGCAGCTTAGGGGGCGCGAAGGGTGAAAAACTGTTTTTT
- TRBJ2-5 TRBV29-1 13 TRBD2 CSVVLAGGQTQYF TGCAGCGTTGTACTAGCGGGAGGACAGACCCAGTACTTC
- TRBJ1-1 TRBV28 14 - CASSRVSVGTEAFF TGTGCCAGCAGCCGGGTTTCGGTTGGCACTGAAGCTTTCTTT
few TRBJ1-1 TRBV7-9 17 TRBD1 CASSQGTGGDTYTEAFF TGTGCCAGCAGCCAAGGGACAGGGGGTGACACCTACACTGAAGCTTTCTTT
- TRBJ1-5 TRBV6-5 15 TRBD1 CASSTGTGSNQPQHF TGTGCCAGCAGTACCGGGACAGGCAGCAATCAGCCCCAGCATTTT
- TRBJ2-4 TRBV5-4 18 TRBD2 CASSLFRGLAGAKNIQYF TGTGCCAGCAGCTTGTTTCGTGGCTTAGCGGGGGCCAAAAACATTCAGTACTTC